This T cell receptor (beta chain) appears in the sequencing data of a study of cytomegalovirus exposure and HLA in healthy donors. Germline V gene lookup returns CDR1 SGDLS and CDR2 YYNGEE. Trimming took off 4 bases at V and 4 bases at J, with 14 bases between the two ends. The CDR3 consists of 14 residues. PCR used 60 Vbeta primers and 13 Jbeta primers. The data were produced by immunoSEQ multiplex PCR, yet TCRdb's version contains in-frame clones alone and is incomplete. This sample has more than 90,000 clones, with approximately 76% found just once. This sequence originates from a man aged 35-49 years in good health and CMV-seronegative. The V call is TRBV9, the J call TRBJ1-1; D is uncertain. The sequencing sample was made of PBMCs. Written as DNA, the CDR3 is TGTGCCAGCAGCACATCCTCGGGAGTCACTGAAGCTTTCTTT. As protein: CASSTSSGVTEAFF.